The 20 T cell receptor beta chains reported below all come from one sample, sequenced in a study of blood T cell repertoires in COVID-19. The assay was immunoSEQ multiplex PCR, and TCRdb's table has in-frame clones only and misses some. Of 150,000 to 200,000 clones listed, roughly nine tenths were seen once; the top ten hold less than 2%. Sequencing was performed on peripheral blood. The receptors stem from a man aged 18-30 years who had recovered from COVID-19.

The CDR3 protein is CASSQDREIDNEQFF. The CDR3 region has the DNA TGTGCCAGCAGCCAGGACAGGGAAATAGACAATGAGCAGTTCTTC. The chain carries TRBV6-5 and TRBJ2-1, with 8 bases lining up with TRBD1. CDR1 is MNHEY, CDR2 SVGAGI, per germline. The V and J ends lost 6 bases and 5 bases, in that order; junction bases with no gene match: 9. The CDR3 extends over 15 amino acids.

The V and J genes are TRBV24-1 and TRBJ2-2; 10 bases align to TRBD2. The CDR3 is 16 residues long. Trimming at V came to 5 bases and at J to 1 base, leaving 3 bases not matched to a gene. Germline V gene sequence: CDR1 KGHDR, CDR2 SFDVKD. The CDR3 reads CATSGTSGMNTGELFF. As DNA, the CDR3 is TGTGCCACCAGTGGTACTAGCGGGATGAACACCGGGGAGCTGTTTTTT.

The rearrangement links TRBV6-2 or TRBV6-3 to TRBJ2-7; 7 bases fit TRBD1. V shed 5 bases, J shed 7 bases, and the junction held 11 bases outside the gene matches. There are 14 residues in the CDR3. CDR1 and CDR2 from the germline V gene are MNHEY and SVGEGT. For the CDR3, the DNA is TGTGCCAGCAGTGGCCGGGACAGACCGCGAGAGCAGTACTTC. This translates into CASSGRDRPREQYF.

This chain links TRBV12-3 or TRBV12-4 with TRBJ1-2; D uncertain. The CDR3 is made up of 12 amino acids. Trimming pared 4 bases from V and 2 bases from J, leaving 5 bases between. The DNA for the CDR3 is TGTGCCAGCAGTTACACCAACTATGGCTACACCTTC. Amino acids: CASSYTNYGYTF.

The table lists this clone with a count of one. V is TRBV4-3 and J is TRBJ2-5; TRBD2 might be the D (6 bases). The length of the CDR3 is 17 residues. Trimming took 0 bases from V and 5 from J, leaving 19 bases between them. CDR1 and CDR2 (germline): LGHNA, YSLEER. The CDR3 DNA reads as TGCGCCAGCAGCCAAGAGCTGGAGCTTGGACGGGGGGAGACCCAGTACTTC. This codes for CASSQELELGRGETQYF.

V is TRBV5-4 and J is TRBJ2-7; 8 bases align to TRBD1. CDR1 is SGHNT, CDR2 YYREEE, per germline (reference sequence). J was trimmed by 0 bases and V by 4 bases; bases with no gene match: 3. The CDR3 sequence is 14 residues long. CDR3 residues: CASSGTGSSYEQYF. DNA of the CDR3: TGTGCCAGCAGCGGGACAGGCAGCTCCTACGAGCAGTACTTC.

This sequence joins TRBV5-1 and TRBJ2-7; 9 positions match TRBD1. Trimming at V came to 4 bases and at J to 6 bases, leaving 8 bases not matched to a gene. The CDR3 loop spans 14 amino acids. Germline assignment: CDR1 SGHRS and CDR2 YFSETQ. DNA of the CDR3: TGCGCCAGCAGCAATCTCGGGACAGGGCTCGAGCAGTACTTC. Translation: CASSNLGTGLEQYF.

The V gene is TRBV7-2, the J gene TRBJ1-5; D call uncertain. The V gene lost 1 base and the J gene lost 2 bases, with 9 bases spanning the gap. The CDR3 covers 15 residues. CDR1 is SGHTA, CDR2 FQGNSA, per germline. The DNA for the CDR3 is TGTGCCAGCAGCTTAGGGTGGCGGGGCAATCAGCCCCAGCATTTT. This sequence encodes CASSLGWRGNQPQHF.

The rearrangement uses TRBV7-2 and TRBJ2-2; 7 positions match TRBD2. Germline values: CDR1 SGHTA, CDR2 FQGNSA. The CDR3 totals 17 residues. With V trimmed by 5 bases and J by 1 base, 10 bases remained unmatched. For the CDR3, the DNA is TGTGCCAGCAGCCACCCGCTGGGGGGGAGGAACACCGGGGAGCTGTTTTTT. Amino acids: CASSHPLGGRNTGELFF.

The V and J genes are TRBV5-5 and TRBJ2-7; unclear D gene. The CDR3 is made up of 12 amino acids. The germline CDR1 and CDR2 sequences are SGHKS and YYEKEE (reference sequence). Trimming shortened V by 1 base and J by 5 bases, and 7 bases separated the two germline ends. CDR3 bases: TGTGCCAGCAGCTTGACAGATAACGAGCAGTACTTC. This translates into CASSLTDNEQYF.

This rearrangement joins TRBV12-3 or TRBV12-4 to TRBJ2-1, with D possibly being TRBD2 (5 bases). There are 13 residues in the CDR3. V shed 6 bases and J shed 9 bases, with 15 bases lying between them. This CDR3 is CASSAMGGLEQFF. The CDR3 nucleotides read TGTGCCAGCAGCGCGATGGGCGGGCTTGAGCAGTTCTTC.

The chain has TRBV5-1 and TRBJ2-7; maybe TRBD1 (5 bases). V was clipped by 0 bases and J by 3 bases, with 7 bases between them. The germline CDR1 and CDR2 sequences are SGHRS and YFSETQ. This CDR3 contains 13 residues. This CDR3 is CASSLAQGYEQYF. Here the CDR3 DNA reads TGCGCCAGCAGCTTGGCTCAGGGCTACGAGCAGTACTTC. The whole variable domain, filled in from reference TRBV5-1 and TRBJ2-7, reads KAGVTQTPRYLIKTRGQQVTLSCSPISGHRSVSWYQQTPGQGLQFLFEYFSETQRNKGNFPGRFSGRQFSNSRSEMNVSTLELGDSALYLCASSLAQGYEQYFGPGTRLTVT.

The V and J genes are TRBV7-8 and TRBJ1-6; 8 bases are shared with TRBD1. The CDR3 totals 14 residues. CDR1 and CDR2 (germline): SGHVS, FQNEAQ. Germline trimming cut 4 bases from V and 10 bases from J; bases unmatched to any gene: 6. CDR3 sequence reads: CASSSGGPGSPLHF. CDR3 DNA: TGTGCCAGCAGCTCAGGGGGCCCGGGATCACCCCTCCACTTT.

The chain has TRBV12-5 and TRBJ2-7; D remains unclear. Per germline, CDR1 LGHNT and CDR2 FRNRAP. The V gene lost 2 bases and the J gene lost 4 bases, with 6 bases spanning the gap. This CDR3 has 12 residues. The CDR3 spells CASGLSQYEQYF. CDR3 DNA sequence: TGTGCTAGTGGTTTGTCTCAGTACGAGCAGTACTTC.

The chain couples TRBV28 to TRBJ2-3; D unresolved. V was shortened by 3 bases and J by 5 bases, with 3 bases between the two germline ends. Germline CDR1 and CDR2: MDHEN and SYDVKM. The CDR3 consists of 11 residues. The CDR3 nucleotides are TGTGCCAGCAGTTTGCGAGATACGCAGTATTTT. Its translation: CASSLRDTQYF.

The chain joins TRBV7-8 to TRBJ1-5; tentative D call: TRBD1 (6 bases). Germline values: CDR1 SGHVS, CDR2 FQNEAQ. CDR3 length: 16 amino acids. V was trimmed by 6 bases and J by 0 bases, leaving 15 bases between them. Here the CDR3 reads CASSSLRGNSNQPQHF. DNA for the CDR3: TGTGCCAGCAGTTCTCTCAGGGGAAATAGCAATCAGCCCCAGCATTTT. Combining the CDR3 with reference TRBV7-8 and TRBJ1-5 gives the whole variable domain GAGVSQSPRYKVAKRGQDVALRCDPISGHVSLFWYQQALGQGPEFLTYFQNEAQLDKSGLPSDRFFAERPEGSVSTLKIQRTQQEDSAVYLCASSSLRGNSNQPQHFGDGTRLSIL.

The rearrangement uses TRBV18 and TRBJ2-1; tentatively, D is TRBD1 (6 bases). The CDR3 spans 13 residues. The ends were cut back, 5 bases at V and 5 bases at J, with 10 bases in the middle. Germline V gene lookup returns CDR1 KGHSH and CDR2 LQKENI. Here the CDR3 DNA reads TGTGCCAGCTCAGCTACAGGGAACAATGAGCAGTTCTTC. Translated, it gives CASSATGNNEQFF.

This clone has only a few counts. This chain connects TRBV19 to TRBJ1-1; 7 nucleotides line up with TRBD1. The CDR3 runs 16 residues. Germline V gene lookup returns CDR1 LNHDA and CDR2 SQIVND (reference sequence). V gave up 5 bases and J gave up 5 bases; unmatched junction bases: 14. This CDR3 is CASSSTGWSQSTEAFF. The CDR3 DNA follows: TGTGCCAGTAGTTCGACAGGGTGGTCCCAGAGTACTGAAGCTTTCTTT.

V is TRBV24-1 and J is TRBJ2-7; D is ambiguous. There are 14 residues in the CDR3. V lost 5 bases and J 1 base, leaving 11 bases between the germline ends. Germline lookup yields CDR1 KGHDR and CDR2 SFDVKD. CDR3 sequence reads: CATSVTVKSYEQYF. The CDR3 DNA follows: TGTGCCACCAGTGTTACAGTTAAATCCTACGAGCAGTACTTC.

The J gene is TRBJ1-5, the V gene TRBV19, with no clear D. The V and J ends lost 5 bases and 0 bases respectively, with 14 bases between them. The germline V gene encodes CDR1 LNHDA and CDR2 SQIVND (reference sequence). CDR3 length equals 16 residues. CDR3 nucleotides: TGTGCCAGTAGTTATGGGTGGGGAGGTAGCAATCAGCCCCAGCATTTT. It is translated as CASSYGWGGSNQPQHF.